This TCR beta chain was captured by sequencing in a study of T cell repertoires in cytomegalovirus infection. Study information: An indication of both CMV infection and matching HLA type came from public TCR beta signatures.

The germline V gene has CDR1 MNHEY and CDR2 SMNVEV (reference sequence). Trimming removed 5 bases at V and 8 bases at J, with 12 bases between. The CDR3 contains 12 residues. TCRdb independently ran MiXCR on the reads; one entry per CDR3 protein. The data hold 150,000 or so distinct CDR3 sequences, with under 20% observed a single time. Notes on the study in general: Identification of carriers of CMV plus the relevant HLA was achieved through cumulative public TCR beta family frequency. What dominated the ex vivo response were HLA-C-restricted CMV-specific TCR beta clonotypes.

In regard to this clonotype: What it binds is not known.

The gene calls are TRBV27 and TRBJ1-2, with D uncertain. Sequencing used CD8+ T cells from PBMCs. The TCR originated in a human donor in good health (CMV status not recorded). Some clones in this sample may be carry-over from other donors' samples. CDR3 sequence reads: CASSPPGGGYTF. CDR3 DNA sequence: TGTGCCAGCAGTCCACCCGGTGGCGGCTACACCTTC.